The 25 T cell receptor beta chains presented below share a single source sample, sequenced in a study of blood T cell repertoires in COVID-19. Clones were read by immunoSEQ multiplex PCR, and TCRdb kept only the in-frame ones, dropping some. The sample consists of under 200,000 clones, around 80% of them appearing once. The sample taken for sequencing was PBMCs or T cells enriched from blood (not recorded which). All receptors derive from a man aged 50-59 years who had recovered from COVID-19.

J is TRBJ2-5 and V is TRBV3-1 (or the pseudogene TRBV3-2); 8 bases map to TRBD1. There are 15 residues in the CDR3. The J segment lost 2 bases and the V segment lost 3 bases, leaving 5 bases of the junction unmatched. Germline V lookup: CDR1 LGHDT, CDR2 YNNKEL (reference sequence). The chain's CDR3 is CASSQGTGMQETQYF. CDR3 nucleotide sequence: TGTGCCAGCAGCCAGGGGACAGGAATGCAAGAGACCCAGTACTTC.

The chain is built from TRBV19 and TRBJ2-1; D may be TRBD1 (5 bases). CDR1 and CDR2 (germline): LNHDA, SQIVND (reference sequence). V was pared by 4 bases and J by 15 bases, with 19 bases between. This CDR3 spans 13 amino acids. CDR3 sequence: CASSSTGYNSWFF. The CDR3 bases are TGTGCCAGTAGTAGTACAGGCTATAACTCGTGGTTCTTC.

The rearrangement joins TRBV5-5 to TRBJ2-7, with D unclear. The V gene lost 2 bases and the J gene lost 2 bases, with 11 bases spanning the gap. Germline CDR1 is SGHKS and CDR2 is YYEKEE (reference sequence). The CDR3 is made up of 14 amino acids. CDR3 sequence (DNA): TGTGCCAGCAGCTTATTGCTACCACCCTACGAGCAGTACTTC. Protein product: CASSLLLPPYEQYF.

A few counts support this clone. This chain joins TRBV7-6 and TRBJ2-2, with D perhaps matching TRBD1 (5 bases). Looked up from germline, CDR1 is SGHVS and CDR2 is FNYEAQ. The CDR3 has 14 amino acids. Trimming left V 1 base short and J 7 bases short, with 10 bases between. CDR3 protein: CASSLGGGGGELFF. The DNA for the CDR3 is TGTGCCAGCAGCTTAGGGGGCGGCGGCGGGGAGCTGTTTTTT.

The rearrangement uses TRBV6-2 or TRBV6-3 and TRBJ1-4; 7 bases map to TRBD1. Germline CDR1 reads MNHEY; CDR2 reads SVGEGT. The CDR3 extends over 15 amino acids. The trim removed 5 bases at V and 3 bases at J, leaving 6 bases unmatched. For the CDR3, the DNA is TGTGCCAGCAGTCAACGACAGGGCCCTAATGAAAAACTGTTTTTT. Amino acids: CASSQRQGPNEKLFF.

The chain uses TRBV2 and TRBJ1-1; D may be TRBD1 (5 bases). There are 14 residues in the CDR3. Germline lookup yields CDR1 SNHLY and CDR2 FYNNEI. The V end lost 4 bases, the J end lost 6 bases, and 15 bases lay between the germline ends. Here the CDR3 reads CASSAQGLLSEAFF. The DNA for the CDR3 is TGTGCCAGCAGTGCTCAGGGTCTACTCTCTGAAGCTTTCTTT.

The genes are TRBV19 and TRBJ1-5; D is uncertain. Per the germline V gene, CDR1 is LNHDA and CDR2 is SQIVND (reference sequence). Trimming stripped 7 bases from V and 0 bases from J, with 7 bases between. The CDR3 sequence is 13 residues long. The CDR3, as DNA: TGTGCCAGTACCATCAATAGCAATCAGCCCCAGCATTTT. It yields the protein CASTINSNQPQHF.

The chain uses TRBV11-3 and TRBJ2-4, with TRBD2 identical over 8 bases. The CDR3 sequence is 16 residues long. The germline V gene has CDR1 SGHNT and CDR2 YENEEA. V shed 5 bases and J 0 bases; nucleotides not matched to a gene: 6. DNA of the CDR3: TGTGCCAGCAGCACCCGGGGGGGCTCAGCCAAAAACATTCAGTACTTC. Residues: CASSTRGGSAKNIQYF. Variable domain in full (rest from reference TRBV11-3 and TRBJ2-4): EAGVVQSPRYKIIEKKQPVAFWCNPISGHNTLYWYLQNLGQGPELLIRYENEEAVDDSQLPKDRFSAERLKGVDSTLKIQPAELGDSAVYLCASSTRGGSAKNIQYFGAGTRLSVL.

The rearrangement joins TRBV27 to TRBJ1-4, with D possibly matching TRBD1 (5 bases). The CDR3 extends over 14 amino acids. Trimming removed 4 bases from V and 8 bases from J, with 14 bases in between. Germline CDR1 MNHEY, CDR2 SMNVEV (reference sequence). CDR3 amino acids: CASSSRRGAEKLFF. In DNA, the CDR3 is TGTGCCAGCAGTTCCCGGAGGGGCGCGGAAAAACTGTTTTTT. Variable domain in full (rest from reference TRBV27 and TRBJ1-4): EAQVTQNPRYLITVTGKKLTVTCSQNMNHEYMSWYRQDPGLGLRQIYYSMNVEVTDKGDVPEGYKVSRKEKRNFPLILESPSPNQTSLYFCASSSRRGAEKLFFGSGTQLSVL.

CDR3 region: CASSQGQVDNSPLHF. The DNA of the CDR3 is TGTGCCAGCAGCCAAGGACAGGTCGATAATTCACCCCTCCACTTT. The chain uses TRBV3-1 (or the pseudogene TRBV3-2) and TRBJ1-6; possibly TRBD1 for D (6 bases). Trimming stripped 1 base from V and 5 bases from J, with 9 bases between. The CDR3 consists of 15 residues. Germline V CDR1 and CDR2: LGHDT, YNNKEL (reference sequence).

This CDR3 is CASSIGLAGGVNEQFF. DNA of the CDR3: TGTGCCAGCAGCATTGGACTAGCGGGGGGAGTCAATGAGCAGTTCTTC. The V and J genes are TRBV7-2 and TRBJ2-1; 14 positions match TRBD2. Germline V gene data show CDR1 as SGHTA and CDR2 as FQGNSA. The CDR3 contains 16 residues. Trimming removed 5 bases from V and 6 bases from J; junction bases left unmatched: 6. The full variable domain, completed using reference TRBV7-2 and TRBJ2-1, is GAGVSQSPSNKVTEKGKDVELRCDPISGHTALYWYRQSLGQGLEFLIYFQGNSAPDKSGLPSDRFSAERTGGSVSTLTIQRTQQEDSAVYLCASSIGLAGGVNEQFFGPGTRLTVL.

The V gene is TRBV27, the J gene TRBJ1-1, with TRBD1 matching 10 bases. The CDR3 is made up of 16 amino acids. J was trimmed by 4 bases and V by 7 bases; bases with no gene match: 12. CDR1 MNHEY and CDR2 SMNVEV come from the germline V gene (reference sequence). CDR3 DNA sequence: TGTGCCAGCATCAGAAGACAGGGGGCTCGGGGCACTGAAGCTTTCTTT. Its protein product is CASIRRQGARGTEAFF.

The rearrangement uses TRBV3-1 (or the pseudogene TRBV3-2) and TRBJ1-2, with D possibly TRBD1 on 5 matching bases. This CDR3 has 12 amino acids. Trimming removed 1 base at V and 7 bases at J, with 7 bases between. CDR1 and CDR2 from the germline V gene are LGHDT and YNNKEL (reference sequence). This CDR3 reads CASSQARGGYTF. CDR3 nucleotides: TGTGCCAGCAGCCAAGCAAGGGGTGGCTACACCTTC.

The chain is built from TRBV2 and TRBJ2-7; 13 positions agree with TRBD2. V was clipped by 5 bases and J by 7 bases; unmatched bases: 8. Germline V CDR1 and CDR2: SNHLY, FYNNEI. The CDR3 sequence is 15 residues long. Written as DNA, the CDR3 is TGTGCCAGCAGTCCGACTAGCGGGGGGACTGGGGAGCAGTACTTC. This encodes CASSPTSGGTGEQYF.

The chain recombines TRBV6-5 with TRBJ1-6; D is uncertain. The CDR3 contains 15 residues. Germline V gene data show CDR1 as MNHEY and CDR2 as SVGAGI. Deletions cut 0 bases from V and 6 bases from J, with 9 bases between. In DNA, the CDR3 is TGTGCCAGCAGTTACTCGGGTCAGGTTAATTCACCCCTCCACTTT. This codes for CASSYSGQVNSPLHF.

The chain carries TRBV19 and TRBJ2-3, with D tentatively TRBD2 (5 bases). The CDR3 runs 15 residues. CDR1 and CDR2 from the germline V gene are LNHDA and SQIVND (reference sequence). Trimming removed 6 bases from V and 0 bases from J, with 13 bases in between. CDR3: CASRAGIASTDTQYF. The CDR3 bases are TGTGCCAGTAGGGCGGGCATCGCTAGCACAGATACGCAGTATTTT.

CDR3 in amino acids: CASSQHRGFDYGYTF. The DNA for the CDR3 is TGCGCCAGCAGCCAACACAGGGGTTTTGACTATGGCTACACCTTC. The rearrangement uses TRBV4-3 and TRBJ1-2; 7 nucleotides align to TRBD1. The CDR3 contains 15 residues. After removal of 2 bases from V and 3 bases from J, the junction contained 6 bases not matched to a gene. The germline V gene has CDR1 LGHNA and CDR2 YSLEER.

The V gene is TRBV5-4, the J gene TRBJ1-2; 8 bases fit TRBD1. Looked up from germline, CDR1 is SGHNT and CDR2 is YYREEE (reference sequence). V lost 4 bases, J lost 7 bases, and 18 bases stayed unmatched. The CDR3 covers 17 residues. The CDR3 DNA sequence: TGTGCCAGCAGCCACGCCGGGACAGGTTGGCCGCGGGGTGGCTACACCTTC. This gives the protein CASSHAGTGWPRGGYTF.

V usage is TRBV9 and J usage is TRBJ2-3, with a weak D call TRBD2 (6 bases). CDR1 is SGDLS, CDR2 YYNGEE, per germline. V lost 3 bases to trimming and J lost 5 bases, with 13 bases between them. This CDR3 has 14 amino acids. This CDR3 reads CASSGRGRQDTQYF. CDR3 DNA sequence: TGTGCCAGCAGCGGCCGGGGGAGGCAAGATACGCAGTATTTT.

In its sample, this clone was seen a few times. The chain has TRBV3-1 (or the pseudogene TRBV3-2) and TRBJ1-5; 8 nucleotides match TRBD1. The CDR3 extends over 14 amino acids. J lost 6 bases, V lost 3 bases, and 4 bases had no gene match. Per germline, CDR1 LGHDT and CDR2 YNNKEL (reference sequence). For the CDR3, the DNA is TGTGCCAGCAGCCAGACAGGGGAGAGTCAGCCCCAGCATTTT. It translates to CASSQTGESQPQHF.

CDR3 sequence (DNA): TGTGCCAGCAGCTTAGACAGGGCTGTGGGGAATTCACCCCTCCACTTT. This sequence encodes CASSLDRAVGNSPLHF. V is TRBV27 and J is TRBJ1-6, with TRBD1 matching over 7 bases. The CDR3 contains 16 residues. CDR1 is MNHEY and CDR2 is SMNVEV in the germline V gene (reference sequence). V lost 6 bases, J lost 7 bases, and 12 bases stayed unmatched.

The chain employs TRBV9 and TRBJ1-1; D call uncertain. V shed 2 bases and J shed 5 bases, with 10 bases lying between them. CDR1 and CDR2 from the germline V gene are SGDLS and YYNGEE. This CDR3 has 13 amino acids. The CDR3 region has the DNA TGTGCCAGCAGCGTCCTGGCCCGAACTGAAGCTTTCTTT. Amino acids: CASSVLARTEAFF.

The rearrangement uses TRBV3-1 (or the pseudogene TRBV3-2) and TRBJ1-2; the D gene is possibly TRBD1 (6 bases). Trimming shortened V by 4 bases and J by 8 bases, and 17 bases separated the two germline ends. The CDR3 totals 14 residues. Germline V lookup: CDR1 LGHDT, CDR2 YNNKEL (reference sequence). CDR3 region: CASSPQRGARGYTF. DNA of the CDR3: TGTGCCAGCAGCCCACAACGGGGGGCGCGGGGCTACACCTTC.

V is TRBV29-1 and J is TRBJ1-2; 9 nucleotides agree with TRBD1. V was clipped by 7 bases and J by 6 bases; unmatched bases: 9. Germline CDR1 and CDR2: SQVTM and ANQGSEA. This CDR3 is 13 amino acids long. The CDR3 region is CSANTGGADGYTF. Written as DNA, the CDR3 is TGCAGCGCTAACACAGGGGGCGCAGATGGCTACACCTTC.

This clone has only a few counts. The J gene is TRBJ1-1, the V gene TRBV9, with D possibly being TRBD1 (6 bases). Germline-derived CDR1 and CDR2 are SGDLS and YYNGEE. Trimming took off 1 base at V and 11 bases at J, with 15 bases between the two ends. The CDR3 length is 13 residues. CDR3: CASSVTQGSWAFF. CDR3 sequence (DNA): TGTGCCAGCAGCGTAACACAGGGTTCGTGGGCTTTCTTT.